These 5 T cell receptor beta chains came from one sample sequenced in a study of blood T cell repertoires in COVID-19. The table came from immunoSEQ multiplex PCR; TCRdb's copy has only in-frame clones and leaves some out. The data contain hundreds of thousands of clones, around 86% of them singletons. What was sequenced was PBMCs or T cells enriched from blood (not recorded which). The receptors originated from a man aged 18 to 30 who had recovered from COVID-19.

The CDR3 loop reads CAWIRDSTEAFF. The CDR3 bases are TGTGCCTGGATCAGGGATTCCACTGAAGCTTTCTTT. This chain joins TRBV30 and TRBJ1-1, with D possibly being TRBD1 (5 bases). Germline CDR1 reads GTSNPN; CDR2 reads SVGIG (reference sequence). The CDR3 loop spans 12 amino acids. Trimming took off 4 bases at V and 4 bases at J, with 10 bases between the two ends.

This clone occurred once. The rearrangement joins TRBV3-1 (or the pseudogene TRBV3-2) to TRBJ1-4; 8 bases are a match to TRBD1. Germline CDR1 is LGHDT and CDR2 is YNNKEL (reference sequence). The CDR3 sequence is 15 residues long. The V segment lost 5 bases and the J segment 4 bases; nucleotides outside the gene matches: 6. CDR3 coding DNA: TGTGCCAGCAGCTCCCGGGACAGGCTTAATGAAAAACTGTTTTTT. Amino acid sequence: CASSSRDRLNEKLFF.

The V gene is TRBV27, the J gene TRBJ2-1, with TRBD2 identical over 8 bases. Germline V gene data show CDR1 as MNHEY and CDR2 as SMNVEV (reference sequence). J gave up 4 bases and V 0 bases, and 5 bases lay outside the gene matches. CDR3 length: 16 amino acids. The CDR3, as DNA: TGTGCCAGCAGTTTATCGGGGACTAGAGGTTACAATGAGCAGTTCTTC. Protein: CASSLSGTRGYNEQFF.

The J gene is TRBJ1-1, the V gene TRBV7-2; maybe TRBD1 (5 bases). Trimming took off 5 bases at V and 5 bases at J, with 15 bases between the two ends. CDR3 length: 14 residues. Looked up from germline, CDR1 is SGHTA and CDR2 is FQGNSA. As DNA, the CDR3 is TGTGCCAGCAGCCTCCTCAGGGATGGTACTGAAGCTTTCTTT. This sequence encodes CASSLLRDGTEAFF.

This clone was picked up one time. V usage is TRBV19 and J usage is TRBJ1-4, with 7 bases fitting TRBD1. This CDR3 is built from 14 residues. V shed 7 bases and J 0 bases; nucleotides not matched to a gene: 2. Germline CDR1 reads LNHDA; CDR2 reads SQIVND (reference sequence). The CDR3 DNA is TGTGCCAGTAAGGGGACAGCAACTAATGAAAAACTGTTTTTT. Translation gives CASKGTATNEKLFF.